This passage covers 21 T cell receptor beta chains from one sample sequenced in a study of CD8 T cells in Susac syndrome. Reverse transcription of about 0.5 to 1 ug RNA was carried out with random hexamers. TCRdb called the immunoSEQ multiplex PCR reads again in MiXCR, with one record for every CDR3 protein. The data contain around 53,000 distinct CDR3 sequences, about 95% of them singletons. The source material was CD8+ T cells from PBMCs. The receptors derive from a human donor with Susac syndrome.

The chain recombines TRBV4-2 with TRBJ2-1; D gene uncertain. V lost 1 base and J lost 9, with 7 bases in between. CDR3 size: 12 residues. Germline CDR1 is LGHNA and CDR2 is YNFKEQ. CDR3 DNA sequence: TGTGCCAGCAGCCAAGGGTATAGTGAGCAGTTCTTC. This sequence encodes CASSQGYSEQFF.

The chain has TRBV5-1 and TRBJ1-6; 7 bases are shared with TRBD1. CDR3 length equals 15 residues. Per the germline V gene, CDR1 is SGHRS and CDR2 is YFSETQ. Germline trimming cut 4 bases from V and 8 bases from J; bases unmatched to any gene: 9. The CDR3 coding sequence is TGCGCCAGCAGCGCTAGGGACAGTGAGGATTCACCCCTCCACTTT. This sequence encodes CASSARDSEDSPLHF.

This chain links TRBV20-1 with TRBJ2-3; 7 nucleotides line up with TRBD1. V lost 4 bases, J lost 2 bases, and 18 bases stayed unmatched. The CDR3 is 18 residues long. Germline V CDR1 and CDR2: DFQATT, SNEGSKA (reference sequence). CDR3 in amino acids: CSATLYRGRGTFTDTQYF. The CDR3 DNA is TGCAGTGCTACCTTGTACAGGGGAAGAGGGACATTCACAGATACGCAGTATTTT.

This chain uses TRBV20-1 with TRBJ2-5, with 10 nucleotides matching TRBD2. V was pared by 3 bases and J by 5 bases, with 6 bases of the junction left unmatched. Germline lookup yields CDR1 DFQATT and CDR2 SNEGSKA (reference sequence). The CDR3 contains 14 residues. CDR3 protein: CSARDGTSAETQYF. CDR3 in DNA: TGCAGTGCTAGGGACGGGACTAGCGCGGAGACCCAGTACTTC.

The chain carries TRBV7-9 and TRBJ2-7; a weak D match, TRBD1 (6 bases). Germline lookup yields CDR1 SEHNR and CDR2 FQNEAQ (reference sequence). This CDR3 is 14 amino acids long. The germline V and J ends were trimmed by 4 bases and 2 bases, with 12 bases remaining between them. The CDR3 spells CASSSPQGAYEQYF. CDR3 DNA sequence: TGTGCCAGCAGCTCTCCACAGGGCGCCTACGAGCAGTACTTC.

The V call is TRBV7-6, the J call TRBJ2-3; D is unresolved. Trimming took off 4 bases at V and 2 bases at J, with 7 bases between the two ends. This CDR3 is built from 13 residues. CDR1 is SGHVS, CDR2 FNYEAQ, per germline. The CDR3 region has the DNA TGTGCCAGCAGCTCAACAAACACAGATACGCAGTATTTT. This codes for CASSSTNTDTQYF.

The V gene is TRBV18, the J gene TRBJ2-1, with TRBD1 matching 7 bases. Germline lookup yields CDR1 KGHSH and CDR2 LQKENI. The CDR3 loop spans 15 amino acids. With V trimmed by 2 bases and J by 1 base, 2 bases remained unmatched. CDR3 DNA: TGTGCCAGCTCACCAGTGGACAGGTCCTACAATGAGCAGTTCTTC. It yields the protein CASSPVDRSYNEQFF.

The J gene is TRBJ1-5, the V gene TRBV5-6; TRBD1 agrees at 11 bases. This CDR3 has 14 amino acids. Trimming cost V 4 bases and J 9 bases; bases outside gene matches: 6. Germline values: CDR1 SGHDT, CDR2 YYEEEE. CDR3 sequence reads: CASSAGQGVGPQHF. The CDR3, as DNA: TGTGCCAGCAGCGCGGGACAGGGGGTAGGGCCCCAGCATTTT.

V usage is TRBV5-1 and J usage is TRBJ2-7, with TRBD1 identical over 8 bases. The germline V gene encodes CDR1 SGHRS and CDR2 YFSETQ. V shed 0 bases and J 2 bases; nucleotides not matched to a gene: 10. The CDR3 sequence is 17 residues long. CDR3 nucleotides: TGCGCCAGCAGCTTGGGATGGCGACAGGGGTCGGCCTACGAGCAGTACTTC. It is translated as CASSLGWRQGSAYEQYF. The whole variable domain, filled in from reference TRBV5-1 and TRBJ2-7, reads KAGVTQTPRYLIKTRGQQVTLSCSPISGHRSVSWYQQTPGQGLQFLFEYFSETQRNKGNFPGRFSGRQFSNSRSEMNVSTLELGDSALYLCASSLGWRQGSAYEQYFGPGTRLTVT.

The chain joins TRBV6-2 or TRBV6-3 to TRBJ1-5, with 8 bases aligning to TRBD1. V was pared by 2 bases and J by 4 bases, with 13 bases of the junction left unmatched. CDR1 is MNHEY, CDR2 SVGEGT, per germline. The CDR3 extends over 18 amino acids. CDR3 sequence: CASSYPNARQGLNQPQHF. CDR3 DNA sequence: TGTGCCAGCAGTTACCCGAACGCCCGACAGGGGTTGAATCAGCCCCAGCATTTT.

The rearrangement links TRBV7-9 to TRBJ2-1; D unresolved. The V gene's germline CDR1 is SEHNR and CDR2 FQNEAQ (reference sequence). The CDR3 is 14 amino acids. V was pared by 5 bases and J by 8 bases, with 16 bases between. CDR3 coding DNA: TGTGCCAGCAGCCCCCCATTTGGTGGGGATGAGCAGTTCTTC. This encodes CASSPPFGGDEQFF.

V gene TRBV9 combines with J gene TRBJ2-7; TRBD1 agrees at 8 bases. The germline gives CDR1 SGDLS, CDR2 YYNGEE. J gave up 0 bases and V 4 bases, and 9 bases lay outside the gene matches. This CDR3 has 16 residues. The CDR3 reads CASSPWGQAGSYEQYF. The CDR3 coding sequence is TGTGCCAGCAGCCCTTGGGGACAGGCGGGCTCCTACGAGCAGTACTTC.

This chain uses TRBV6-5 with TRBJ2-5; TRBD2 matches 11 bases. J gave up 3 bases and V 1 base, and 1 base lay outside the gene matches. CDR1 is MNHEY, CDR2 SVGAGI, per germline. This CDR3 is built from 15 residues. As DNA, the CDR3 is TGTGCCAGCAGTTACTTAGCGGGGGGGGAAGAGACCCAGTACTTC. Its protein is CASSYLAGGEETQYF.

This rearrangement joins TRBV15 to TRBJ1-2; a possible D gene is TRBD1 (5 bases). CDR3 length: 13 amino acids. V lost 3 bases, J lost 8 bases, and 13 bases lay in between. Looked up from germline, CDR1 is LNHNV and CDR2 is YYDKDF (reference sequence). The DNA of the CDR3 is TGTGCCACCAGCAGGGTCGGGGGTGTGGGCTACACCTTC. Protein product: CATSRVGGVGYTF.

The chain has TRBV6-1 and TRBJ2-7; 7 bases align to TRBD1. The germline V gene has CDR1 MNHNS and CDR2 SASEGT. Germline trimming cut 2 bases from V and 0 bases from J; bases unmatched to any gene: 10. This CDR3 comprises 17 residues. The DNA for the CDR3 is TGTGCCAGCAGTGAACTCCACTCCCCAGGGGGCTCCTACGAGCAGTACTTC. This codes for CASSELHSPGGSYEQYF.

CDR3 coding DNA: TGTGCCTGGAGTTCTGACAGGTCCTACGAGCAGTACTTC. It encodes CAWSSDRSYEQYF. This rearrangement joins TRBV30 to TRBJ2-7; maybe TRBD1 (6 bases). Trimming took 2 bases from V and 1 from J, leaving 9 bases between them. This CDR3 contains 13 residues. CDR1 GTSNPN and CDR2 SVGIG come from the germline V gene (reference sequence).

The chain employs TRBV20-1 and TRBJ2-5, with TRBD1 matching 8 bases. J gave up 5 bases and V 4 bases, and 6 bases lay outside the gene matches. Germline V CDR1 and CDR2: DFQATT, SNEGSKA (reference sequence). The CDR3 extends over 13 amino acids. For the CDR3, the DNA is TGCAGTGCTACGACAGGGGCTGGGGAGACCCAGTACTTC. It translates to CSATTGAGETQYF.

The chain couples TRBV9 to TRBJ1-3; a possible D gene is TRBD1 (5 bases). With 7 bases removed from V and 0 bases from J, the gap between germline ends came to 11 bases. CDR1 and CDR2 (germline): SGDLS, YYNGEE. The CDR3 spans 14 residues. CDR3 nucleotides: TGTGCCAGCGCCCAGGGTATCTCTGGAAACACCATATATTTT. This gives the protein CASAQGISGNTIYF.

The chain recombines TRBV20-1 with TRBJ2-7, with 8 positions matching TRBD2. CDR3 length: 17 amino acids. Germline CDR1 and CDR2: DFQATT and SNEGSKA (reference sequence). V trimming: 0 bases; J trimming: 2 bases; junction bases outside the gene matches: 12. CDR3 DNA: TGCAGTGCTAGAGATCGGGGGGGGAGCAGGGTGGCCTACGAGCAGTACTTC. Amino acids: CSARDRGGSRVAYEQYF.

This chain connects TRBV7-2 to TRBJ1-5, with no clear D. Germline V CDR1 and CDR2: SGHTA, FQGNSA. The CDR3 covers 13 residues. The ends were cut back, 1 base at V and 6 bases at J, with 7 bases in the middle. The CDR3 is CASSLGAGQPQHF. CDR3 DNA: TGTGCCAGCAGCTTAGGGGCCGGTCAGCCCCAGCATTTT.

V is TRBV20-1 and J is TRBJ1-1; 7 positions agree with TRBD1. The V gene's germline CDR1 is DFQATT and CDR2 SNEGSKA (reference sequence). The CDR3 has 13 amino acids. J lost 1 base, V lost 3 bases, and 2 bases had no gene match. Written as DNA, the CDR3 is TGCAGTGCTAGTGGGACAGCGAACACTGAAGCTTTCTTT. Its protein is CSASGTANTEAFF.